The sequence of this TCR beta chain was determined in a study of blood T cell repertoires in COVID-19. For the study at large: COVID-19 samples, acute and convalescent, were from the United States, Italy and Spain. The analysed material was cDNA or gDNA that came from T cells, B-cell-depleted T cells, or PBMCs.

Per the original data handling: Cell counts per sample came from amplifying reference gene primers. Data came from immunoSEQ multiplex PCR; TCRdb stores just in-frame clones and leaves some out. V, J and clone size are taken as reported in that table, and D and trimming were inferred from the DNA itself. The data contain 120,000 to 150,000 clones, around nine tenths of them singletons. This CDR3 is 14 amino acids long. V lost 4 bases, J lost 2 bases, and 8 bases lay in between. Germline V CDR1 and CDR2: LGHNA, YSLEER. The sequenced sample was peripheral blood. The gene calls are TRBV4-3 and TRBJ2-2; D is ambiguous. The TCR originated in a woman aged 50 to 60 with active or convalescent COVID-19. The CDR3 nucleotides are TGCGCCAGCAGCCTGTCCAGAAACACCGGGGAGCTGTTTTTT. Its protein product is CASSLSRNTGELFF.